What follows are 19 T cell receptor beta chains derived from one specimen sequenced in a study of Ad26.COV2.S vaccination and SARS-CoV-2 variants. Clones were read by immunoSEQ multiplex PCR, and TCRdb kept only the in-frame ones, dropping some. Of about 390,000 clones detected, 92% appear once; the ten largest clones hold more than 1.5%. Treatment of the sample: around 19 received Ad26.COV2.S at low or high dose, single or two shots; roughly five received placebo; per-sample allocation not given. Samples were taken on day 63 after the first vaccine or placebo injection. Sequencing was performed on peripheral blood, taken in a trial of Ad26.COV2.S vaccine versus placebo. All receptors come from a person between 18 and 59 years old who received the Ad26.COV2.S COVID-19 vaccine or a placebo.

This clone appeared a few times. The junction does not match germline at one end; this may be a read error. The gene calls are TRBV15 and TRBJ1-5, with D uncertain. The CDR3 totals 12 residues. Germline V lookup: CDR1 LNHNV, CDR2 YYDKDF (reference sequence). CDR3 region: CATSRENQPQHF. The CDR3 nucleotides are TGTGCCACCAGCCGAGAAAATCAGCCCCAGCATTTT.

The V call is TRBV4-3, the J call TRBJ2-7; possible D gene TRBD2, 6 bases. CDR1 is LGHNA and CDR2 is YSLEER in the germline V gene. CDR3 length: 14 amino acids. V was shortened by 0 bases and J by 2 bases, with 8 bases between the two germline ends. The CDR3 region has the DNA TGCGCCAGCAGCCAAGAGGGGGGTCCCTACGAGCAGTACTTC. Translation gives CASSQEGGPYEQYF.

A note on this clone: Since a much larger clone is just one base distant, this may be a read error. Other DNA sequences in the sample encode the same CDR3. The CDR3 sequence is CASSGQGYEQYF. CDR3 DNA: TGTGCCAGCAGCGGACAGGGTTACGAGCAGTACTTC. The chain uses TRBV9 and TRBJ2-7, with 7 positions matching TRBD1. Trimming cost V 3 bases and J 4 bases; bases outside gene matches: 1. This CDR3 has 12 residues. Germline loops: CDR1 SGDLS, CDR2 YYNGEE.

The chain recombines TRBV5-1 with TRBJ1-2; D is uncertain. CDR3 length: 14 amino acids. V gave up 7 bases and J gave up 0 bases, with 13 bases separating them. The germline CDR1 and CDR2 sequences are SGHRS and YFSETQ. CDR3 DNA sequence: TGCGCCAGCGGGTCCGAGAATGCTAACTATGGCTACACCTTC. Translation: CASGSENANYGYTF.

V and J are TRBV3-1 (or the pseudogene TRBV3-2) and TRBJ2-7; maybe TRBD1 (5 bases). The V gene lost 3 bases and the J gene lost 5 bases, with 17 bases spanning the gap. The CDR3 loop spans 15 amino acids. Germline V gives CDR1 LGHDT, CDR2 YNNKEL (reference sequence). The CDR3 DNA reads as TGTGCCAGCAGCCAGGTCTTTCGGCAGGGTGACGAGCAGTACTTC. Translated: CASSQVFRQGDEQYF.

This sequence joins TRBV4-3 and TRBJ1-1; the D is unclear. Germline V CDR1 and CDR2: LGHNA, YSLEER. The ends were cut back, 0 bases at V and 2 bases at J, with 4 bases in the middle. The CDR3 covers 13 residues. The CDR3 spells CASSQEDNTEAFF. CDR3 coding DNA: TGCGCCAGCAGCCAAGAAGATAACACTGAAGCTTTCTTT.

This clone has just one count. The chain combines TRBV18 with TRBJ2-5, with D maybe TRBD2 (5 bases). The CDR3 length is 16 residues. V lost 1 base to trimming and J lost 0 bases, with 12 bases between them. CDR1 and CDR2 from the germline V gene are KGHSH and LQKENI. CDR3 coding DNA: TGTGCCAGCTCACCACGGTCTTCGGGGAACCAAGAGACCCAGTACTTC. Residues: CASSPRSSGNQETQYF.

This chain connects TRBV27 to TRBJ1-5, with 8 nucleotides matching TRBD1. The CDR3 loop spans 16 amino acids. Germline V CDR1 and CDR2: MNHEY, SMNVEV (reference sequence). V lost 5 bases, J lost 4 bases, and 10 bases stayed unmatched. CDR3 DNA: TGTGCCAGCAGTCTCTACGGGACAGGAGGGAATCAGCCCCAGCATTTT. The encoded protein is CASSLYGTGGNQPQHF.

The chain is built from TRBV6-5 and TRBJ2-7; D not resolved. The CDR3 has 15 residues. Germline V gene lookup returns CDR1 MNHEY and CDR2 SVGAGI. With 3 bases removed from V and 1 base from J, the gap between germline ends came to 13 bases. In nucleotides, the CDR3 is TGTGCCAGCAGTTATCTACAGATCCTTTCCTACGAGCAGTACTTC. Translation: CASSYLQILSYEQYF.

The chain is built from TRBV6-5 and TRBJ1-1; TRBD1 matches at 8 bases. The germline gives CDR1 MNHEY, CDR2 SVGAGI. V gave up 2 bases and J gave up 4 bases; unmatched junction bases: 3. The CDR3 is made up of 14 amino acids. CDR3 in amino acids: CASSYGTGSTEAFF. CDR3 bases: TGTGCCAGCAGTTACGGGACAGGATCCACTGAAGCTTTCTTT.

The chain joins TRBV14 to TRBJ1-1, with 9 nucleotides matching TRBD1. CDR1 is SGHDN and CDR2 is FVKESK in the germline V gene. V shed 5 bases and J 4 bases; nucleotides not matched to a gene: 8. CDR3 size: 15 residues. CDR3 in DNA: TGTGCCAGCAGCAAAAACAGGGGGCTACGCACTGAAGCTTTCTTT. Amino acids: CASSKNRGLRTEAFF. The whole variable domain, filled in from reference TRBV14 and TRBJ1-1, reads EAGVTQFPSHSVIEKGQTVTLRCDPISGHDNLYWYRRVMGKEIKFLLHFVKESKQDESGMPNNRFLAERTGGTYSTLKVQPAELEDSGVYFCASSKNRGLRTEAFFGQGTRLTVV.

V gene TRBV3-1 (or the pseudogene TRBV3-2) combines with J gene TRBJ1-1; 8 positions match TRBD1. With V trimmed by 6 bases and J by 4 bases, 7 bases remained unmatched. This CDR3 contains 14 residues. The germline V gene has CDR1 LGHDT and CDR2 YNNKEL (reference sequence). CDR3 in DNA: TGTGCCAGCAGACCACTGACAGGGGTCACTGAAGCTTTCTTT. It yields the protein CASRPLTGVTEAFF.

The J gene is TRBJ1-1, the V gene TRBV24-1; D gene uncertain. Looked up from germline, CDR1 is KGHDR and CDR2 is SFDVKD. V lost 3 bases, J lost 0 bases, and 7 bases lay in between. The CDR3 is made up of 14 amino acids. In nucleotides, the CDR3 is TGTGCCACCAGTGATCCTAGGGTGAACACTGAAGCTTTCTTT. Protein: CATSDPRVNTEAFF.

This clone was recorded only once. The chain has TRBV7-2 and TRBJ1-5, with a tentative D call TRBD1 (6 bases). The V gene lost 1 base and the J gene lost 3 bases, with 10 bases spanning the gap. CDR1 SGHTA and CDR2 FQGNSA come from the germline V gene. There are 15 residues in the CDR3. The CDR3 sequence: CASSLGGANNQPQHF. CDR3 sequence (DNA): TGTGCCAGCAGCTTAGGGGGGGCAAACAATCAGCCCCAGCATTTT.

The rearrangement links TRBV24-1 to TRBJ1-2, with 7 nucleotides matching TRBD1. The CDR3 runs 15 residues. V dropped 4 bases and J dropped 8; count of bases not matched to a gene: 12. CDR1 and CDR2 (germline): KGHDR, SFDVKD. The CDR3 sequence: CATSDPTGDARGYTF. The CDR3 nucleotides read TGTGCCACCAGTGACCCTACAGGGGACGCTCGGGGCTACACCTTC.

The J gene is TRBJ2-7, the V gene TRBV28; D perhaps matches TRBD2 (5 bases). Trimming stripped 5 bases from V and 4 bases from J, with 9 bases between. This CDR3 is built from 12 residues. The germline gives CDR1 MDHEN, CDR2 SYDVKM. CDR3 amino acids: CASSGGGYEQYF. The CDR3 bases are TGTGCCAGCAGTGGCGGAGGATACGAGCAGTACTTC.

The J gene is TRBJ1-2, the V gene TRBV7-9; no clear D gene. CDR1 and CDR2 from the germline V gene are SEHNR and FQNEAQ (reference sequence). The CDR3 extends over 13 amino acids. The V gene lost 0 bases and the J gene lost 7 bases, with 9 bases spanning the gap. CDR3 in DNA: TGTGCCAGCAGCTTAGCTGGGATTGGTGGCTACACCTTC. Translated, it gives CASSLAGIGGYTF.

This clone was recorded only once. V and J are TRBV16 and TRBJ1-1, with 7 bases lining up with TRBD1. The junction had 4 bases not matched to a gene; V was cut back by 2 bases and J by 4 bases. The CDR3 has 14 residues. CDR1 is KGHSY and CDR2 is FQNENV in the germline V gene. The CDR3 loop reads CASSQPTGLTEAFF. CDR3 bases: TGTGCCAGCAGCCAACCGACAGGGCTCACTGAAGCTTTCTTT.

The chain has TRBV4-3 and TRBJ2-2, with D hard to call. The V end lost 2 bases, the J end lost 0 bases, and 16 bases lay between the germline ends. The CDR3 has 18 amino acids. CDR1 is LGHNA, CDR2 YSLEER, per germline. The CDR3 DNA follows: TGCGCCAGCAGCCAATTGGGCTATCCAGCCTCGAACACCGGGGAGCTGTTTTTT. Protein product: CASSQLGYPASNTGELFF.